This passage covers 14 T cell receptor beta chains from one sample sequenced in a study of shared clonotypes between healthy human individuals. Clones were read by immunoSEQ multiplex PCR, and TCRdb kept only the in-frame ones, dropping some. This repertoire shows roughly 2.1 million clones, just over 90% found once; its top ten account for 1.5% to 2%. CD45RO-negative cells were positively selected for CCR7, leaving out terminally differentiated effector memory CD45RA+ cells. Sequencing input: naive CD8+ T cells from PBMCs. The receptors were gathered from a man aged 18 to 29 in good health. Some clones in this sample may be carry-over from other donors' samples.

For this clone: The sample has other DNA sequences that encode this CDR3 too. The J gene is TRBJ2-3, the V gene TRBV9; 10 bases agree with TRBD2. The CDR3 totals 16 residues. The trim removed 2 bases at V and 2 bases at J, leaving 5 bases unmatched. Germline V CDR1 and CDR2: SGDLS, YYNGEE. Here the CDR3 DNA reads TGTGCCAGCAGCGTTGTAGGACTAGCGGTCACAGATACGCAGTATTTT. Residues: CASSVVGLAVTDTQYF.

The chain uses TRBV30 and TRBJ2-7, with D tentatively TRBD2 (6 bases). Germline CDR1 is GTSNPN and CDR2 is SVGIG (reference sequence). The CDR3 is made up of 15 amino acids. V was pared by 2 bases and J by 4 bases, with 18 bases between. The CDR3 coding sequence is TGTGCCTGGAGTTTGGGGACTCGACCCAATTACGAGCAGTACTTC. As protein: CAWSLGTRPNYEQYF.

J is TRBJ2-5 and V is TRBV9, with D hard to call. The ends were cut back, 4 bases at V and 7 bases at J, with 17 bases in the middle. The CDR3 has 14 amino acids. In germline, CDR1 is SGDLS, CDR2 YYNGEE. CDR3: CASSSRTELRTQYF. As DNA, the CDR3 is TGTGCCAGCAGCTCCCGGACCGAGCTCAGGACCCAGTACTTC.

The V and J genes are TRBV7-9 and TRBJ2-1, with D possibly TRBD2 on 5 matching bases. Trimming removed 5 bases at V and 2 bases at J, with 16 bases between. The germline V gene has CDR1 SEHNR and CDR2 FQNEAQ (reference sequence). The CDR3 runs 16 residues. CDR3 sequence (DNA): TGTGCCAGCAGCATCCGGACGGGGAGAACCTACAATGAGCAGTTCTTC. Encoded protein: CASSIRTGRTYNEQFF.

V gene TRBV9 combines with J gene TRBJ2-1; 10 bases match TRBD2. Germline CDR1 reads SGDLS; CDR2 reads YYNGEE. The junction had 10 bases not matched to a gene; V was cut back by 0 bases and J by 4 bases. This CDR3 has 18 amino acids. For the CDR3, the DNA is TGTGCCAGCAGCGTAGGTTCAGCGGGAGGGCCGGATTACAATGAGCAGTTCTTC. This sequence encodes CASSVGSAGGPDYNEQFF.

The V gene is TRBV6-6, the J gene TRBJ2-7, with 9 bases identical to TRBD2. This CDR3 is built from 14 residues. Germline CDR1 is MNHNY and CDR2 is SVGAGI (reference sequence). J was trimmed by 4 bases and V by 6 bases; bases with no gene match: 7. The CDR3 protein is CASRVASGAYEQYF. The CDR3 DNA follows: TGTGCCAGCAGGGTCGCTAGCGGGGCTTACGAGCAGTACTTC.

V is TRBV4-2 and J is TRBJ1-5; D gene unclear. The CDR3 runs 15 residues. The germline V and J ends were trimmed by 0 bases and 0 bases, with 6 bases remaining between them. CDR1 is LGHNA and CDR2 is YNFKEQ in the germline V gene. CDR3 coding DNA: TGTGCCAGCAGCCAAGAGTCGTATAGCAATCAGCCCCAGCATTTT. Its protein product is CASSQESYSNQPQHF.

This clone was counted once. Other DNA sequences in the same sample also yield this CDR3. This rearrangement joins TRBV11-3 to TRBJ2-2, with D perhaps TRBD2 (5 bases). With 1 base removed from V and 7 bases from J, the gap between germline ends came to 7 bases. Germline V gene sequence: CDR1 SGHNT, CDR2 YENEEA. The CDR3 sequence is 13 residues long. In DNA form, the CDR3 reads TGTGCCAGCAGCTTAGGAGGAGGCGGGGAGCTGTTTTTT. It encodes CASSLGGGGELFF.

The chain couples TRBV7-9 to TRBJ2-7; 11 nucleotides match TRBD2. With 2 bases clipped from V and 8 bases from J, the junction kept 11 bases outside the gene matches. This CDR3 is 16 amino acids long. Germline CDR1 is SEHNR and CDR2 is FQNEAQ (reference sequence). CDR3 loop: CASSLTSGSPRDKQYF. CDR3 sequence (DNA): TGTGCCAGCAGCTTAACTAGCGGGAGTCCCCGTGACAAGCAGTACTTC.

The chain combines TRBV7-2 with TRBJ2-3; 12 nucleotides match TRBD2. The CDR3 sequence is 18 residues long. The germline V gene has CDR1 SGHTA and CDR2 FQGNSA. Trimming took 5 bases from V and 2 from J; bases not matched to a gene: 11. CDR3 residues: CASSKSPRTSGTTDTQYF. The DNA for the CDR3 is TGTGCCAGCAGCAAGAGCCCCCGGACTAGCGGGACCACAGATACGCAGTATTTT.

The chain links TRBV19 to TRBJ2-2, with 11 bases that match TRBD1. Germline V gene lookup returns CDR1 LNHDA and CDR2 SQIVND (reference sequence). With V trimmed by 8 bases and J by 6 bases, 11 bases remained unmatched. The CDR3 runs to 16 residues. The CDR3 reads CASRLDRGLFSGELFF. The CDR3 DNA reads TGTGCCAGTCGCCTGGACAGGGGGCTTTTTTCCGGGGAGCTGTTTTTT.

V is TRBV5-6 and J is TRBJ1-2; 10 bases agree with TRBD1. This CDR3 comprises 14 residues. From germline, CDR1 is SGHDT and CDR2 YYEEEE. V lost 2 bases to trimming and J lost 7 bases; unmatched junction nucleotides: 5. The CDR3 DNA is TGTGCCAGCAGCTTCGGACAGGGGGTAATTGGCTACACCTTC. It yields the protein CASSFGQGVIGYTF. Using reference TRBV5-6 and TRBJ1-2 for the parts outside the CDR3, the full variable domain is DAGVTQSPTHLIKTRGQQVTLRCSPKSGHDTVSWYQQALGQGPQFIFQYYEEEERQRGNFPDRFSGHQFPNYSSELNVNALLLGDSALYLCASSFGQGVIGYTFGSGTRLTVV.

This clone was observed once. The chain employs TRBV2 and TRBJ2-7, with 9 bases lining up with TRBD1. J was trimmed by 3 bases and V by 6 bases; bases with no gene match: 6. Germline V gene sequence: CDR1 SNHLY, CDR2 FYNNEI. This CDR3 has 14 residues. The CDR3 DNA is TGTGCCAGCAGAGGGACAGGGCTTAGCTACGAGCAGTACTTC. It translates to CASRGTGLSYEQYF.

The chain employs TRBV28 and TRBJ1-1; D gene uncertain. The CDR3 contains 14 residues. CDR1 and CDR2 from the germline V gene are MDHEN and SYDVKM. V dropped 3 bases and J dropped 4 bases, with 12 bases sitting between them. CDR3: CASSFPPAGTEAFF. The CDR3 region has the DNA TGTGCCAGCAGTTTCCCCCCAGCAGGCACTGAAGCTTTCTTT.